This TCR beta chain emerged from a study of T-cell reconstitution after alpha-beta-depleted transplantation in children. Study-level findings and limits: Surviving recipient T cells and thymic progenitors underlay high day-60 TCRbeta diversity in some patients. Roughly two months post-transplant, alpha-beta T cells reportedly originated from several hundred graft clones that had expanded.

Trimming stripped 8 bases from V and 0 bases from J, with 13 bases between. The CDR3 spans 15 residues. The germline V gene encodes CDR1 SGHTA and CDR2 FQGNSA. As it was prepared, the TCRbeta library received unique molecular identifiers. TCRdb reprocessed the PCR reads with MiXCR, giving one entry per CDR3 protein. This sample has 300,000 to 400,000 distinct CDR3 sequences; around 15% occur once, and the top ten carry approximately 38%. This clonotype was picked up a small number of times. The antigen remains unidentified. The chain combines TRBV7-2 with TRBJ2-2, with a weak D call TRBD1 (6 bases). The sample in question was PBMCs, mostly from graft donor cells, obtained 360 days after TCRalphabeta/CD19-depleted stem cell transplant. This clonotype was obtained from a male patient aged 2-10 years who had a stem cell transplant for acute lymphoblastic leukemia, so the T cells may come from the graft donor. DNA for the CDR3: TGTGCCAGCGCGCCCCCAGGGGCGAACACCGGGGAGCTGTTTTTT. It encodes CASAPPGANTGELFF.